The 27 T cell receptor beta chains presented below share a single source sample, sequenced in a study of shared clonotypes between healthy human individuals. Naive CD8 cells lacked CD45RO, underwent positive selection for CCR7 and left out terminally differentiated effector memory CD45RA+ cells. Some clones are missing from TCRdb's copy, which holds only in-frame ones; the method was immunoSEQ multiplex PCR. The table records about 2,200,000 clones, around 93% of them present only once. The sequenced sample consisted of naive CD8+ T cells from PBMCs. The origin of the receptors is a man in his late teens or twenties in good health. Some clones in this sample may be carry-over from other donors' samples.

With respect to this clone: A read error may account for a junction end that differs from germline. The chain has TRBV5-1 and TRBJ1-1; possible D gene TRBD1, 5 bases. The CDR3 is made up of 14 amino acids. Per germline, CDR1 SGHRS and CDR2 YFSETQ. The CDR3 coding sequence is TGCGCCAGCACCTTGTCGGGGCACAACACTGAAGCTTTCTTT. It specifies CASTLSGHNTEAFF.

CDR3 coding DNA: TGTGCCAGCAATGACAGAAATCGCACAGATACGCAGTATTTT. Translation: CASNDRNRTDTQYF. The chain uses TRBV28 and TRBJ2-3; D might be TRBD1 (5 bases). This CDR3 spans 14 amino acids. The ends were cut back, 7 bases at V and 1 base at J, with 12 bases in the middle. Germline V CDR1 and CDR2: MDHEN, SYDVKM.

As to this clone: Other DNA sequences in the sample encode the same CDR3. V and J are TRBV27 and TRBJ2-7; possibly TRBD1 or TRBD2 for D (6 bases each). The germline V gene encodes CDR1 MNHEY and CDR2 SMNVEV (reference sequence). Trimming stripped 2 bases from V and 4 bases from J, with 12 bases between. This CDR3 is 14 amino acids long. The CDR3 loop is CASSLRGGLYEQYF. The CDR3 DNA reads TGTGCCAGCAGTTTACGAGGGGGGTTGTACGAGCAGTACTTC.

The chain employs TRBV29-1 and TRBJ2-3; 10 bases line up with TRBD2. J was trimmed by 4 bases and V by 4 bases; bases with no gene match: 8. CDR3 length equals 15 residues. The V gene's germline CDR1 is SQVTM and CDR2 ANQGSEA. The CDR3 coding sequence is TGCAGCGTTGTTAGGGCTAGCGGGAGTGCAGATACGCAGTATTTT. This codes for CSVVRASGSADTQYF.

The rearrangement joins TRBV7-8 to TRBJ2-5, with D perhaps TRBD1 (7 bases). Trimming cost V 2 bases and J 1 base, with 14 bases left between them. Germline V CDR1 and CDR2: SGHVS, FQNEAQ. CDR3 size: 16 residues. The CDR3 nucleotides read TGTGCCAGCAGCTTACTTGCGGGACAGCGCCAAGAGACCCAGTACTTC. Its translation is CASSLLAGQRQETQYF.

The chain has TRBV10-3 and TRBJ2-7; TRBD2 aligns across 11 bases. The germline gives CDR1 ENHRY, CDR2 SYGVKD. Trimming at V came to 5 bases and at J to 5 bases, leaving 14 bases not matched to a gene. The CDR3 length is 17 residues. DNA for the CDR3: TGTGCCATCAGTAAATCCGTACTAGCGGGAGAAATCAACGAGCAGTACTTC. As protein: CAISKSVLAGEINEQYF.

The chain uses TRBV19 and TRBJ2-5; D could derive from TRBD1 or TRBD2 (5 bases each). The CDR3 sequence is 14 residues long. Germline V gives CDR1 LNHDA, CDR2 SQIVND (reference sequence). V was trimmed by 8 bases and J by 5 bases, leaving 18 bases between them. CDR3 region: CASSSGPSWETQYF. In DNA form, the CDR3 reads TGTGCCAGTTCATCGGGGCCTAGCTGGGAGACCCAGTACTTC.

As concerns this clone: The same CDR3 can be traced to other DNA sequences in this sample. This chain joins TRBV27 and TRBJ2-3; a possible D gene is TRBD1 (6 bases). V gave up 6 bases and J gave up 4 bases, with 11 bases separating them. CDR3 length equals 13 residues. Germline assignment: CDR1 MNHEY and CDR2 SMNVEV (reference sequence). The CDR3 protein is CASSFGQSDTQYF. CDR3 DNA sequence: TGTGCCAGCAGCTTCGGACAGTCAGATACGCAGTATTTT.

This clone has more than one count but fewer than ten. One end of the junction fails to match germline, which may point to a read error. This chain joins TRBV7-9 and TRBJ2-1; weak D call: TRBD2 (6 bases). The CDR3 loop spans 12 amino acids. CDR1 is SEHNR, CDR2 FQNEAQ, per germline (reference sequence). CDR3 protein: CASSLEPGRKFF. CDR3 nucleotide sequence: TGTGCCAGCAGTTTAGAGCCAGGGAGGAAGTTCTTC.

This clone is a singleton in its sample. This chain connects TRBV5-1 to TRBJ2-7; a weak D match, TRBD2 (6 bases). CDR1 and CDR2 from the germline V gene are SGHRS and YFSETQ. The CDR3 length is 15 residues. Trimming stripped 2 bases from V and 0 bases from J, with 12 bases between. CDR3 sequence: CASSFRQGGSYEQYF. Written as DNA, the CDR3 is TGCGCCAGCAGCTTTAGGCAGGGAGGCTCCTACGAGCAGTACTTC.

CDR3 DNA: TGTGCCAGCAGTTTAACGGCAGGAACCTACGAGCAGTACTTC. Translation: CASSLTAGTYEQYF. The J gene is TRBJ2-7, the V gene TRBV27; D gene uncertain. Trimming removed 2 bases at V and 2 bases at J, with 10 bases between. This CDR3 has 14 residues. Germline V gene data show CDR1 as MNHEY and CDR2 as SMNVEV (reference sequence).

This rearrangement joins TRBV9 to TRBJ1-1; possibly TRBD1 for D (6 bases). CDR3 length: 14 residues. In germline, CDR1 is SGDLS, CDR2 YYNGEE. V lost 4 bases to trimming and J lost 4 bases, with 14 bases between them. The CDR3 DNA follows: TGTGCCAGCAGCTCCCGAGGGGGGAGCACTGAAGCTTTCTTT. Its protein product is CASSSRGGSTEAFF.

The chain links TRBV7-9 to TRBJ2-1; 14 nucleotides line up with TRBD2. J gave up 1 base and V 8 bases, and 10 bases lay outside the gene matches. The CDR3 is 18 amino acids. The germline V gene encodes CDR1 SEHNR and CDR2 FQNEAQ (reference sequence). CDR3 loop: CASERGLAGEYSYNEQFF. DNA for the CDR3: TGTGCCAGCGAGAGGGGACTAGCGGGAGAATATTCCTACAATGAGCAGTTCTTC. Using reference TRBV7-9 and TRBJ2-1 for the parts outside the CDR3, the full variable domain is DTGVSQNPRHKITKRGQNVTFRCDPISEHNRLYWYRQTLGQGPEFLTYFQNEAQLEKSRLLSDRFSAERPKGSFSTLEIQRTEQGDSAMYLCASERGLAGEYSYNEQFFGPGTRLTVL.

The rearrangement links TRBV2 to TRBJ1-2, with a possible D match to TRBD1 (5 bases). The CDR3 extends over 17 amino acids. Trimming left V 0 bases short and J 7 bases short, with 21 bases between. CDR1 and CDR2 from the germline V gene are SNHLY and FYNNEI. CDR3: CASSEAGRGSRESGYTF. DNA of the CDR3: TGTGCCAGCAGTGAAGCTGGGAGGGGTAGTCGTGAAAGTGGCTACACCTTC.

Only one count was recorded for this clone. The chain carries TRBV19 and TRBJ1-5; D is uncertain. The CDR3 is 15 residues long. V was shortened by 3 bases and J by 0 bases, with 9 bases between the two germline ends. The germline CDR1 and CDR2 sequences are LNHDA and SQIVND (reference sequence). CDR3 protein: CASSMSEFSNQPQHF. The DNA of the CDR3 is TGTGCCAGTAGTATGTCGGAATTTAGCAATCAGCCCCAGCATTTT.

Here the CDR3 reads CAWSGRGAGYEQYF. DNA for the CDR3: TGTGCCTGGAGTGGCCGGGGGGCGGGTTACGAGCAGTACTTC. The V call is TRBV30, the J call TRBJ2-7; TRBD2 might be the D (7 bases). The CDR3 has 14 amino acids. Germline CDR1 reads GTSNPN; CDR2 reads SVGIG (reference sequence). The V and J ends lost 1 base and 4 bases respectively, with 14 bases between them.

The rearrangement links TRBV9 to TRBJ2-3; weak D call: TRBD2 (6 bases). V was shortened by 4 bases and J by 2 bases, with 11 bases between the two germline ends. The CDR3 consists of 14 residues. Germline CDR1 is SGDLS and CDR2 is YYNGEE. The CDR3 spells CASSLRGNTDTQYF. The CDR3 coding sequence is TGTGCCAGCAGCCTTCGGGGGAACACAGATACGCAGTATTTT.

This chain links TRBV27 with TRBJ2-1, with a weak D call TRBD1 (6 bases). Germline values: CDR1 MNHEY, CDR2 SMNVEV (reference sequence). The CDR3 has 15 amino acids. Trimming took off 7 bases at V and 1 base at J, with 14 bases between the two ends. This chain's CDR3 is CASTLGGTSYNEQFF. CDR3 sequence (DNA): TGTGCCAGCACCCTCGGTGGGACATCCTACAATGAGCAGTTCTTC.

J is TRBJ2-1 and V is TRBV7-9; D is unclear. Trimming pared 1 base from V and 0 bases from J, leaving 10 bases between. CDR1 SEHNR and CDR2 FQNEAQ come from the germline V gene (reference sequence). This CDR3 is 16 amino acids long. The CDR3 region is CASSLGSGYSYNEQFF. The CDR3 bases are TGTGCCAGCAGCTTAGGTTCGGGTTACTCCTACAATGAGCAGTTCTTC.

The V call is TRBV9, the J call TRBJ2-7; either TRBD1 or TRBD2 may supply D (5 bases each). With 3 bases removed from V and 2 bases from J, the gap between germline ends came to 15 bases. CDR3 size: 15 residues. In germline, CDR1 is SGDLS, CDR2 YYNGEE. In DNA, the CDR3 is TGTGCCAGCAGCGCGACTGGGGGACGTACCTACGAGCAGTACTTC. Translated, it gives CASSATGGRTYEQYF.

CDR3: CSVVPGNTGELFF. CDR3 bases: TGCAGCGTTGTGCCAGGGAACACCGGGGAGCTGTTTTTT. J is TRBJ2-2 and V is TRBV29-1; D gene unclear. Germline loops: CDR1 SQVTM, CDR2 ANQGSEA. The CDR3 totals 13 residues. Deletions cut 4 bases from V and 1 base from J, with 7 bases between.

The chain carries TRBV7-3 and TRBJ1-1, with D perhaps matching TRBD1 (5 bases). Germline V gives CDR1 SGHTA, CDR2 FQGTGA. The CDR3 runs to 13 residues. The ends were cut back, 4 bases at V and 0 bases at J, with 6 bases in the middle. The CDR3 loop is CASSSTVNTEAFF. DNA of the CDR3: TGTGCCAGCAGCTCGACAGTGAACACTGAAGCTTTCTTT.

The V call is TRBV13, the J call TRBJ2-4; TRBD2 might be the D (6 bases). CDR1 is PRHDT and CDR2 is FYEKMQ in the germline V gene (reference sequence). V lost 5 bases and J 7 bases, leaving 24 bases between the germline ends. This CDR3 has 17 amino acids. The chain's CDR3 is CASSPPRLGREVNIQYF. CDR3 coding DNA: TGTGCCAGCAGCCCACCCCGGTTGGGCAGGGAGGTGAACATTCAGTACTTC. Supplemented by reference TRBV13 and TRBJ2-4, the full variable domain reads AAGVIQSPRHLIKEKRETATLKCYPIPRHDTVYWYQQGPGQDPQFLISFYEKMQSDKGSIPDRFSAQQFSDYHSELNMSSLELGDSALYFCASSPPRLGREVNIQYFGAGTRLSVL.

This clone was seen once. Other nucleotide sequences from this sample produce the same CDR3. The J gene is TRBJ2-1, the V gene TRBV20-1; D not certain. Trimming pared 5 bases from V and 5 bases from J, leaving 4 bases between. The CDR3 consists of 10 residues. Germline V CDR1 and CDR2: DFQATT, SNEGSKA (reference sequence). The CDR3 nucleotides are TGCAGTGCTCGGGACAATGAGCAGTTCTTC. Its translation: CSARDNEQFF.

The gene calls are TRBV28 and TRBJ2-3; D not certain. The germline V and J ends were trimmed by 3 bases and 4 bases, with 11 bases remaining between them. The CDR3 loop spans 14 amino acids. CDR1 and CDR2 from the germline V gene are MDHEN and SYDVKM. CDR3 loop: CASSFGVGSDTQYF. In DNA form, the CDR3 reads TGTGCCAGCAGTTTCGGAGTTGGGTCAGATACGCAGTATTTT.

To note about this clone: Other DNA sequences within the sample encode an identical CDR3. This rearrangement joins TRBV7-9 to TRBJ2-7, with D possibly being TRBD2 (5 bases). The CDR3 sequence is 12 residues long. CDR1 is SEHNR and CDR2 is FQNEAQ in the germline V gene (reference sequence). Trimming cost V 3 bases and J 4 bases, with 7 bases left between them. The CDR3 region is CASSFSGYEQYF. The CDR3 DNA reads TGTGCCAGCAGCTTTTCGGGGTACGAGCAGTACTTC.

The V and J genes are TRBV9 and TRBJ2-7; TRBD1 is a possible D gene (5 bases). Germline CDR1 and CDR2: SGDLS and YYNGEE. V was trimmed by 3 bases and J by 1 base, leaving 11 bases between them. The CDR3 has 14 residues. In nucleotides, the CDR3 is TGTGCCAGCAGCGGGGGCCCGGGTTCCTACGAGCAGTACTTC. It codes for CASSGGPGSYEQYF. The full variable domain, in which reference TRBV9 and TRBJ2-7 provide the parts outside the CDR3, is DSGVTQTPKHLITATGQRVTLRCSPRSGDLSVYWYQQSLDQGLQFLIQYYNGEERAKGNILERFSAQQFPDLHSELNLSSLELGDSALYFCASSGGPGSYEQYFGPGTRLTVT.